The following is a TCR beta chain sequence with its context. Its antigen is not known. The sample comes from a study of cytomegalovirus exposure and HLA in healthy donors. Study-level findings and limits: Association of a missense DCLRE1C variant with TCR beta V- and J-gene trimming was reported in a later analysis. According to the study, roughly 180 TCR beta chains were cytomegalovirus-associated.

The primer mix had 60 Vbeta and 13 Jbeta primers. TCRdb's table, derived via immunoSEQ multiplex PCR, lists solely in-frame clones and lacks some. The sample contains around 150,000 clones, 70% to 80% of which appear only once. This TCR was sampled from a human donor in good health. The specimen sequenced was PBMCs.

CDR3 coding DNA: TGTGCCAGCAGCTTCATAATAGTGGCCCAGGGGAACACTGAAGCTTTCTTT. It specifies CASSFIIVAQGNTEAFF. This sequence joins TRBV7-9 and TRBJ1-1, with a tentative D call TRBD1 (5 bases). Germline CDR1 reads SEHNR; CDR2 reads FQNEAQ (reference sequence). The length of the CDR3 is 17 residues. Trimming took off 3 bases at V and 1 base at J, with 18 bases between the two ends.